The clone carrying this T cell receptor (beta chain) was recorded at least ten times. Mismatch with germline at one junction end may stem from a read error. Germline-derived CDR1 and CDR2 are SNHLY and FYNNEI. CDR3 length: 15 residues. Lactation, pregnancy, other autoimmune disease or uncontrolled infection led to exclusion of patients. This specimen comes from a study of T cells in Graves' hyperthyroidism and ophthalmopathy. RNA transcripts gave rise to amplified TCR beta CDR3 regions. HTBI primers drove first-round RT-PCR of the TCR CDR3. Each CDR3 protein is one row after TCRdb ran MiXCR on the multiplex PCR reads. This sample has some 440,000 distinct CDR3 sequences; approximately 14% occur once, and the top ten carry over 12%.

This chain uses TRBV2 with TRBJ1-2; possible D gene TRBD1, 6 bases. The specimen sequenced was blood. The TCR was taken from a woman aged 18 to 35 with Graves' hyperthyroidism. CDR3: CASSEGRTENYGYTF. The CDR3 region has the DNA TGTGCCAGCAGCGAAGGAAGGACAGAGAACTATGGCTACACCTTC. Using reference TRBV2 and TRBJ1-2 for the parts outside the CDR3, the full variable domain is EPEVTQTPSHQVTQMGQEVILRCVPISNHLYFYWYRQILGQKVEFLVSFYNNEISEKSEIFDDQFSVERPDGSNFTLKIRSTKLEDSAMYFCASSEGRTENYGYTFGSGTRLTVV.